Listed below are T cell receptor beta chains from one sample, sequenced in a study of low-dose radiotherapy and immunotherapy resistance in tumors. TCRdb re-called the reads through MiXCR, storing one row per CDR3 protein. The sample has about 39,000 distinct CDR3 sequences, roughly 30% seen once. Sequences were derived from PBMCs, sampled before treatment. The receptors here all came from a male donor with gallbladder cancer. Both conserved end residues are part of each CDR3. Each record gives: clone size, D gene, J gene, V gene, CDR3 protein, CDR3 DNA. D genes are given only for firm matches. Size is stated for part of the rows, as once, few or many counts, or as a class when the clone is expanded.

>many|-|TRBJ2-1|TRBV24-1
CATSDLRYAPNMNEQFF
TGTGCCACCAGTGATTTGAGGTATGCTCCGAACATGAATGAGCAGTTCTTC
>many|TRBD2|TRBJ2-1|TRBV14
CASSPGLAGRLQFF
TGTGCCAGCAGCCCAGGACTAGCGGGGCGGTTGCAGTTCTTC
>many|TRBD1|TRBJ1-2|TRBV5-1
CASSLEGQENNYGYTF
TGCGCCAGCAGCTTGGAAGGACAGGAGAATAACTATGGCTACACCTTC
>many|TRBD1|TRBJ1-5|TRBV20-1
CSARENRGDNQPQHF
TGCAGTGCTAGAGAAAACAGGGGAGACAATCAGCCCCAGCATTTT
>-|-|TRBJ1-6|TRBV4-1
CASSQQGFSPLHF
TGCGCCAGCAGCCAACAAGGGTTTTCACCCCTCCACTTT
>many|-|TRBJ1-4|TRBV12-3/TRBV12-4
CASSLALTGGEKLFF
TGTGCCAGCAGTTTAGCGCTTACCGGCGGTGAAAAACTGTTTTTT
>many|TRBD1|TRBJ1-2|TRBV3-1
CATGPTGDYGYTF
TGTGCCACCGGGCCCACAGGGGACTATGGCTACACCTTC
>many|-|TRBJ1-6|TRBV14
CASSVQGRGYSPLHF
TGTGCCAGCAGCGTACAGGGACGCGGGTATTCACCCCTCCACTTT
>-|TRBD1|TRBJ2-7|TRBV7-9
CASSIPGQGAFGSYEQYF
TGTGCCAGCAGCATCCCGGGACAGGGAGCATTCGGCTCCTACGAGCAGTACTTC
>few|TRBD2|TRBJ2-1|TRBV11-2
CASSSVAREGRNEQFF
TGTGCCAGCAGCTCCGTTGCGCGGGAGGGCCGGAATGAGCAGTTCTTC
>-|TRBD1|TRBJ2-5|TRBV19
CASSTTGTGGVVQYF
TGTGCCAGTAGTACGACCGGGACAGGGGGGGTGGTCCAGTACTTC
>many|-|TRBJ1-5|TRBV12-3/TRBV12-4
CASSLPTGQLNQPQHF
TGTGCCAGCAGTCTACCCACCGGACAACTAAATCAGCCCCAGCATTTT
>many|-|TRBJ2-2|TRBV12-3/TRBV12-4
CASSLNPRGGELFF
TGTGCCAGCAGTTTAAACCCCCGAGGCGGGGAGCTGTTTTTT
>many|-|TRBJ1-3|TRBV21-1
CASSREDSRNTIYF
TGTGCCAGCAGCAGGGAAGATTCACGGAACACCATATATTTT
>many|TRBD2|TRBJ2-3|TRBV3-1
CASSQVLAGDTDTQYF
TGTGCCAGCAGCCAAGTCTTAGCGGGGGACACAGATACGCAGTATTTT
>once|TRBD1|TRBJ1-1|TRBV20-1
CSAWWTGKSEAFF
TGCAGTGCTTGGTGGACAGGGAAGAGTGAAGCTTTCTTT
>many|TRBD1|TRBJ2-5|TRBV4-1
CASSDRGYQETQYF
TGCGCCAGTTCGGACAGGGGGTACCAAGAGACCCAGTACTTC
>many|TRBD1|TRBJ2-2|TRBV30
CAWTIMGTVNTGELFF
TGTGCCTGGACAATAATGGGGACAGTGAACACCGGGGAGCTGTTTTTT
>medium-sized|TRBD1|TRBJ2-7|TRBV6-1
CASNLDRGAYEQYF
TGTGCCAGCAACTTGGACAGGGGTGCCTACGAGCAGTACTTC
>-|TRBD1|TRBJ1-5|TRBV28
CASQRQGGSNQPQHF
TGTGCCAGCCAGAGACAGGGAGGGAGCAATCAGCCCCAGCATTTT
>-|-|TRBJ1-1|TRBV6-5
CASRRDGQNTEAFF
TGTGCCAGCAGACGGGACGGGCAGAACACTGAAGCTTTCTTT
>many|-|TRBJ2-2|TRBV2
CASTPTGSPTGELFF
TGTGCCAGCACCCCCACCGGGTCCCCCACCGGGGAGCTGTTTTTT
>many|-|TRBJ2-7|TRBV11-3
CASSQEGGNYEQYF
TGTGCCAGCAGCCAAGAAGGGGGGAACTACGAGCAGTACTTC
>many|-|TRBJ2-7|TRBV19
CASSWRLENEQYF
TGTGCCAGTAGTTGGAGGTTGGAGAACGAGCAGTACTTC
>many|TRBD2|TRBJ2-1|TRBV9
CASSVTPGLAGVDEQFF
TGTGCCAGCAGCGTGACTCCGGGACTAGCGGGAGTTGACGAGCAGTTCTTC
>few|TRBD1|TRBJ1-5|TRBV7-2
CASSLASGGGGQPQHF
TGTGCCAGCAGCTTAGCTTCAGGGGGAGGTGGGCAGCCCCAGCATTTT
>-|TRBD2|TRBJ2-3|TRBV15
CATSRDPPAGGTDTQYF
TGTGCCACCAGCAGAGATCCCCCAGCGGGGGGCACAGATACGCAGTATTTT
>-|-|TRBJ1-6|TRBV9
CASSPTDPGGRSYNSPLHF
TGTGCCAGCAGCCCGACCGACCCCGGAGGTCGCTCCTATAATTCACCCCTCCACTTT
>-|TRBD1|TRBJ1-2|TRBV6-8
CASSYETGGNYGYTF
TGTGCTAGCAGTTACGAGACAGGGGGTAACTATGGCTACACCTTC
>medium-sized|TRBD1|TRBJ1-2|TRBV11-2
CASSRDRGAGYTF
TGTGCCAGCAGCCGAGACAGGGGGGCGGGCTACACCTTC
>-|-|TRBJ2-2|TRBV4-3
CASSQDRWTGELFF
TGCGCCAGCAGCCAAGATCGGTGGACCGGGGAGCTGTTTTTT
>many|-|TRBJ2-7|TRBV3-1
CASSQNRVAYEQYF
TGTGCCAGCAGCCAAAACAGGGTGGCCTACGAGCAGTACTTC
>few|TRBD1|TRBJ2-3|TRBV5-1
CATNPGQGTNTQYF
TGCGCCACGAACCCGGGACAGGGGACGAATACGCAGTATTTT
>many|-|TRBJ2-1|TRBV6-2/TRBV6-3
CASVITGVYNEQFF
TGTGCCAGCGTTATTACCGGGGTCTACAATGAGCAGTTCTTC
>few|-|TRBJ1-5|TRBV20-1
CSASPRGQPQHF
TGCAGTGCTAGTCCCCGGGGTCAGCCCCAGCATTTT
>once|TRBD2|TRBJ2-1|TRBV20-1
CSASWTSGSYNEQFF
TGCAGTGCCTCTTGGACTAGCGGATCCTACAATGAGCAGTTCTTC
>-|-|TRBJ1-2|TRBV12-3/TRBV12-4
CASTNKGMGAHLTDYGYTF
TGTGCCAGCACGAACAAGGGGATGGGGGCGCATCTTACGGACTATGGCTACACCTTC
>many|-|TRBJ1-1|TRBV30
CAWSDDPGTEAFF
TGTGCCTGGAGCGACGACCCTGGGACTGAAGCTTTCTTT
>many|TRBD1|TRBJ2-7|TRBV15
CATSQGQGVTYEQYF
TGTGCCACCAGCCAAGGACAGGGGGTCACCTACGAGCAGTACTTC
>many|-|TRBJ2-5|TRBV12-5
CASGRKGTIQETQYF
TGTGCTAGTGGCCGGAAAGGGACAATCCAAGAGACCCAGTACTTC
>many|TRBD2|TRBJ2-5|TRBV10-3
CAISAGEGETQYF
TGTGCCATCAGTGCGGGGGAGGGAGAGACCCAGTACTTC
>many|TRBD2|TRBJ2-3|TRBV6-6
CASSYSQGGRGGVDTQYF
TGTGCCAGCAGTTACTCTCAAGGCGGTCGGGGGGGCGTAGATACGCAGTATTTT
>many|-|TRBJ2-1|TRBV5-1
CASQTEHNYNEQFF
TGCGCCAGCCAGACAGAACACAACTACAATGAGCAGTTCTTC
>few|-|TRBJ1-1|TRBV2
CASSEVSQRTEAFF
TGTGCCAGCAGTGAAGTATCCCAAAGGACTGAAGCTTTCTTT
>many|TRBD2|TRBJ2-7|TRBV20-1
CSARWSSGREQYF
TGCAGTGCTAGGTGGTCTAGCGGGCGCGAGCAGTACTTC
>medium-sized|-|TRBJ1-5|TRBV18
CASSQDRNQPQHF
TGTGCCAGCAGCCAAGACCGGAATCAGCCCCAGCATTTT